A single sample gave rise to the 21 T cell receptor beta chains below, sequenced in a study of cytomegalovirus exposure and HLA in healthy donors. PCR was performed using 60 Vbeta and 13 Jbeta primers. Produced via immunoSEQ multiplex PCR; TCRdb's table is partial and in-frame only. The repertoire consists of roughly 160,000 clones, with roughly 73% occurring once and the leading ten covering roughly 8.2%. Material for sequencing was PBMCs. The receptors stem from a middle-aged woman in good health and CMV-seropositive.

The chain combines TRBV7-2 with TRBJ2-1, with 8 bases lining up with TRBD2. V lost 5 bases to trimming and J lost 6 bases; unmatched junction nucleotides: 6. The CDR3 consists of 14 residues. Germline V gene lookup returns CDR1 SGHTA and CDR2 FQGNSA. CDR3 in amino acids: CASSPLTSVNEQFF. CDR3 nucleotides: TGTGCCAGCAGCCCATTGACTAGCGTCAATGAGCAGTTCTTC. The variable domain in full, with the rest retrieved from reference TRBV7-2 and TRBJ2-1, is GAGVSQSPSNKVTEKGKDVELRCDPISGHTALYWYRQSLGQGLEFLIYFQGNSAPDKSGLPSDRFSAERTGGSVSTLTIQRTQQEDSAVYLCASSPLTSVNEQFFGPGTRLTVL.

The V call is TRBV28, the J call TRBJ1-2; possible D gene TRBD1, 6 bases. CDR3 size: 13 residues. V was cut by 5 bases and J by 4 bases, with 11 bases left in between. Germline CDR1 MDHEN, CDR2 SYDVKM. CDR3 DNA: TGTGCCAGCAGTCCAGGGGCCAGCTATGGCTACACCTTC. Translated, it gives CASSPGASYGYTF.

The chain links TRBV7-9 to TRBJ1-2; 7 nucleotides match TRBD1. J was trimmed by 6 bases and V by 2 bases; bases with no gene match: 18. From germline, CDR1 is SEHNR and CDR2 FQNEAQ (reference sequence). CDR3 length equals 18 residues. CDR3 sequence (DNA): TGTGCCAGCAGCTTACTCCCCCTCCGGGACAGTCCTGTTCATGGCTACACCTTC. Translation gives CASSLLPLRDSPVHGYTF.

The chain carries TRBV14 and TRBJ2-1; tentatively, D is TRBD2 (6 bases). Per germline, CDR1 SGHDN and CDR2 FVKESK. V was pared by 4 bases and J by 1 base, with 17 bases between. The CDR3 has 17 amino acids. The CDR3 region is CASSPDHGSISYNEQFF. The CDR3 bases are TGTGCCAGCAGCCCAGATCACGGGAGTATTTCCTACAATGAGCAGTTCTTC.

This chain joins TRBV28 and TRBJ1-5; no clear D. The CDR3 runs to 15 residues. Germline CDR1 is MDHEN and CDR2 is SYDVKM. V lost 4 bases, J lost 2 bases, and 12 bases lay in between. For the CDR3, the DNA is TGTGCCAGCAGTTACTTATCGTCTGGCAATCAGCCCCAGCATTTT. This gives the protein CASSYLSSGNQPQHF.

CDR3 sequence (DNA): TGTGCCAGCTCACCTATGGACAGGGCGAACACTGAAGCTTTCTTT. This translates into CASSPMDRANTEAFF. The chain carries TRBV18 and TRBJ1-1; the match to TRBD1 covers 8 bases. CDR1 is KGHSH and CDR2 is LQKENI in the germline V gene. CDR3 length equals 15 residues. The junction had 4 bases not matched to a gene; V was cut back by 3 bases and J by 1 base.

This chain's CDR3 is CASSLGLAGPYEQYF. The CDR3 DNA sequence: TGCGCCAGCAGCCTGGGACTAGCGGGACCATACGAGCAGTACTTC. The chain carries TRBV5-1 and TRBJ2-7, with 13 bases lining up with TRBD2. Germline lookup yields CDR1 SGHRS and CDR2 YFSETQ. The trim removed 4 bases at V and 4 bases at J, leaving 5 bases unmatched. The CDR3 consists of 15 residues.

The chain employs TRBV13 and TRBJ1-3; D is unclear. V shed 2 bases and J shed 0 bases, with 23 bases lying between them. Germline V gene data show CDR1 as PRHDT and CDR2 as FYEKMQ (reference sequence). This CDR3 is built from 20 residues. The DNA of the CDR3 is TGTGCCAGCAGCTTATTCTACCGGGCAGGCTGGGAGGACTCTGGAAACACCATATATTTT. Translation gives CASSLFYRAGWEDSGNTIYF. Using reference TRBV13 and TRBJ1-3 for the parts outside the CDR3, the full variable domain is AAGVIQSPRHLIKEKRETATLKCYPIPRHDTVYWYQQGPGQDPQFLISFYEKMQSDKGSIPDRFSAQQFSDYHSELNMSSLELGDSALYFCASSLFYRAGWEDSGNTIYFGEGSWLTVV.

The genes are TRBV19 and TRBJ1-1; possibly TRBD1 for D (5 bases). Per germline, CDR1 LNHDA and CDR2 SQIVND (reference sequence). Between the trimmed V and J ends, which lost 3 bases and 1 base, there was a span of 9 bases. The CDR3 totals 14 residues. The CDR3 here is CASSIRGPNTEAFF. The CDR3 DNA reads TGTGCCAGTAGTATTAGGGGCCCGAACACTGAAGCTTTCTTT.

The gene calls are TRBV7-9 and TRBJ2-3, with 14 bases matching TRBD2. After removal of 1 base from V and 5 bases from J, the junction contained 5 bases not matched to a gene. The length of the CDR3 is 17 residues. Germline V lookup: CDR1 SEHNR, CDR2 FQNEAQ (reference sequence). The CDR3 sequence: CASSLGLAGGPGDTQYF. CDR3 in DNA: TGTGCCAGCAGCTTAGGACTAGCGGGAGGGCCAGGAGATACGCAGTATTTT.

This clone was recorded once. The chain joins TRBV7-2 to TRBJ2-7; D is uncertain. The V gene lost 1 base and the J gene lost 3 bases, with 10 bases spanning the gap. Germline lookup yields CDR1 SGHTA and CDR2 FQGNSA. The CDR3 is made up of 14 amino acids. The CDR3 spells CASSLGQIYYEQYF. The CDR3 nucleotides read TGTGCCAGCAGCTTAGGGCAGATATACTACGAGCAGTACTTC.

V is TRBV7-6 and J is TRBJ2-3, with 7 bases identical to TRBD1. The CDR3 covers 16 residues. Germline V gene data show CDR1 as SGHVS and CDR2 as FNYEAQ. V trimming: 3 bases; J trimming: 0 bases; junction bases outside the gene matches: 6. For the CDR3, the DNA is TGTGCCAGCAGCTTGGGACAGATTACTAGCACAGATACGCAGTATTTT. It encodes CASSLGQITSTDTQYF.

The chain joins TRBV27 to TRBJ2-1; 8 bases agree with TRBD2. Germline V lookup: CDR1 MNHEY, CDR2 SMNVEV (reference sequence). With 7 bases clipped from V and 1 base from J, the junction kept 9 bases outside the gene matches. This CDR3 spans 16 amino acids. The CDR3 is CASKTGGPGSYNEQFF. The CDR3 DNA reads TGTGCCAGCAAGACGGGAGGGCCTGGTTCCTACAATGAGCAGTTCTTC.

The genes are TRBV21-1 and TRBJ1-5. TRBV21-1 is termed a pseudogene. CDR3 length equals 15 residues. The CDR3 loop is CASTLSSGGGQPQHF. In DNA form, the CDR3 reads TGTGCCAGCACTCTAAGCTCGGGGGGAGGACAGCCCCAGCATTTT.

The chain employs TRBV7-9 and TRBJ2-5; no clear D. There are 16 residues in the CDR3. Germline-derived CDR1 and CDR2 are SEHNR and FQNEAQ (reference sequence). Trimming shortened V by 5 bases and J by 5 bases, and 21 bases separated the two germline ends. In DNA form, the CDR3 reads TGTGCCAGCAGCCCCCCGATTAGATATACCAGGGAGACCCAGTACTTC. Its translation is CASSPPIRYTRETQYF. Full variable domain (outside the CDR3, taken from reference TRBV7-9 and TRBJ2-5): DTGVSQNPRHKITKRGQNVTFRCDPISEHNRLYWYRQTLGQGPEFLTYFQNEAQLEKSRLLSDRFSAERPKGSFSTLEIQRTEQGDSAMYLCASSPPIRYTRETQYFGPGTRLLVL.

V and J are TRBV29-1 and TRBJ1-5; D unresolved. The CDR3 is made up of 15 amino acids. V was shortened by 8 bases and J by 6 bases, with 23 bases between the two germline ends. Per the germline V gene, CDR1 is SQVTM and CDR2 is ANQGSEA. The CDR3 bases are TGCAGCCCCGGCGCCGGAGGCCAGAAGTTTCAGCCCCAGCATTTT. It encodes CSPGAGGQKFQPQHF.

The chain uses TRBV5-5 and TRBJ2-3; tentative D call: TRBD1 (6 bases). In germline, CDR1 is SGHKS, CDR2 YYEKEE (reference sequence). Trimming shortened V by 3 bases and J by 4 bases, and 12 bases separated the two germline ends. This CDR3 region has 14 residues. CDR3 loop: CASSYRVDPDTQYF. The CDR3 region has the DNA TGTGCCAGCAGCTACAGGGTAGACCCAGATACGCAGTATTTT. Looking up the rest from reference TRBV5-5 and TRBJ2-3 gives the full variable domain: DAGVTQSPTHLIKTRGQQVTLRCSPISGHKSVSWYQQVLGQGPQFIFQYYEKEERGRGNFPDRFSARQFPNYSSELNVNALLLGDSALYLCASSYRVDPDTQYFGPGTRLTVL.

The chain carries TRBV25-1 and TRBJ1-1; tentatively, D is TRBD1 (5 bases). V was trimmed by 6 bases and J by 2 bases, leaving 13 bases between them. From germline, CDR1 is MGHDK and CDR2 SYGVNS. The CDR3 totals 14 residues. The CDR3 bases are TGTGCCAGCAGAATACAGGACCAAAACACTGAAGCTTTCTTT. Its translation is CASRIQDQNTEAFF.

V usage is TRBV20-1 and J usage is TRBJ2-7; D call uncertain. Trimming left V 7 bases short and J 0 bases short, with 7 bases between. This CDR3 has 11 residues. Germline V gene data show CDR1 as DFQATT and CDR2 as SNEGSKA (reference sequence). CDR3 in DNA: TGCAGTGGACTGAGCTCCTACGAGCAGTACTTC. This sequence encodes CSGLSSYEQYF.

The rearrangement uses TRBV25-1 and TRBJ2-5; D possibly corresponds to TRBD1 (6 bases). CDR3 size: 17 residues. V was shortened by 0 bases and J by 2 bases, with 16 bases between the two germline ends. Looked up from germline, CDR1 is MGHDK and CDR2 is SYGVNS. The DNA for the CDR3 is TGTGCCAGCAGTGAATATATTCCGAGGGGGTGGCAAGAGACCCAGTACTTC. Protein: CASSEYIPRGWQETQYF.

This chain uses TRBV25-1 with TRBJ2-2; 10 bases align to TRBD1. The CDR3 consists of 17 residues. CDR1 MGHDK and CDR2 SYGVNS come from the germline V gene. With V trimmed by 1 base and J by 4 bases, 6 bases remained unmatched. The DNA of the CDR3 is TGTGCCAGCAGTGAATTGTCCCGGACAGGGGGCACCGGGGAGCTGTTTTTT. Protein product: CASSELSRTGGTGELFF.